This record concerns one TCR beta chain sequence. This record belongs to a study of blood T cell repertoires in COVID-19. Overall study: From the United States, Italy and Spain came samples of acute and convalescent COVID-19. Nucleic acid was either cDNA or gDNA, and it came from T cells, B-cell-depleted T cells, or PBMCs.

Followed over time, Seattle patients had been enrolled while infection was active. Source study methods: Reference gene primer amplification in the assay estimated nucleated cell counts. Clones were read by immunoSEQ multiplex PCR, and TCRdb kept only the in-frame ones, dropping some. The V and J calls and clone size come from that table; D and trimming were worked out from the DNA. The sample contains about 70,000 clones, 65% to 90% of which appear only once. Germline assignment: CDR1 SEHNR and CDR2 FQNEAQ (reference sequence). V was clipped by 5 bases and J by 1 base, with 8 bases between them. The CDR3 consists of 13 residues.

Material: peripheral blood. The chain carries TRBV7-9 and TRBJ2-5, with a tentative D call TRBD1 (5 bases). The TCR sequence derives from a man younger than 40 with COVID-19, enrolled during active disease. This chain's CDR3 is CASSLQVQETQYF. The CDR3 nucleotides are TGTGCCAGCAGCCTACAGGTCCAAGAGACCCAGTACTTC. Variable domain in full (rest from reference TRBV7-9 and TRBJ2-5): DTGVSQNPRHKITKRGQNVTFRCDPISEHNRLYWYRQTLGQGPEFLTYFQNEAQLEKSRLLSDRFSAERPKGSFSTLEIQRTEQGDSAMYLCASSLQVQETQYFGPGTRLLVL.